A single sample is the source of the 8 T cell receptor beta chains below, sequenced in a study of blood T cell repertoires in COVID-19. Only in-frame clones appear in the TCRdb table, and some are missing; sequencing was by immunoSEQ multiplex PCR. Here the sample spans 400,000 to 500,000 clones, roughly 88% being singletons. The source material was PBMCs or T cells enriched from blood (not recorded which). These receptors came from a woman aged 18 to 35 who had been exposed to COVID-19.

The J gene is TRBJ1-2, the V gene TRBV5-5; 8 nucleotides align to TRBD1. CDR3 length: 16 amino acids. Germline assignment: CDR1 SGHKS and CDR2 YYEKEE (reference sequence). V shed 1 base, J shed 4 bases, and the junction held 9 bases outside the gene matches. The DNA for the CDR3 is TGTGCCAGCAGCTTGCAGACAGGGGTATTGGGCTATGGCTACACCTTC. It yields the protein CASSLQTGVLGYGYTF.

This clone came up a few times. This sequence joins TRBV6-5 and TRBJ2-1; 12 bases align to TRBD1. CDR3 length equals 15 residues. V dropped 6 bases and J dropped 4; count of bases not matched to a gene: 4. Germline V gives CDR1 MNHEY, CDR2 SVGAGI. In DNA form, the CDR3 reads TGTGCCAGCAGGGGGGACAGGGGGCAGTACAATGAGCAGTTCTTC. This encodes CASRGDRGQYNEQFF.

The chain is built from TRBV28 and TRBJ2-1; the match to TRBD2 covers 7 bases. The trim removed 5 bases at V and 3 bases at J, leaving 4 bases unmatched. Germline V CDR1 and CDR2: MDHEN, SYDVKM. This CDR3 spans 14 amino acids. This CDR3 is CASSESGVYNEQFF. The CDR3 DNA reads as TGTGCCAGCAGTGAGAGCGGGGTCTACAATGAGCAGTTCTTC.

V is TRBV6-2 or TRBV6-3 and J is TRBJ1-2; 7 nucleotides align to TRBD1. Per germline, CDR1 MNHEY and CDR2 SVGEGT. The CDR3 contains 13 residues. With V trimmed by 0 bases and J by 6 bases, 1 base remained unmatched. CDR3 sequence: CASSYSDRDGYTF. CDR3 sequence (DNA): TGTGCCAGCAGTTACTCCGACAGGGATGGCTACACCTTC.

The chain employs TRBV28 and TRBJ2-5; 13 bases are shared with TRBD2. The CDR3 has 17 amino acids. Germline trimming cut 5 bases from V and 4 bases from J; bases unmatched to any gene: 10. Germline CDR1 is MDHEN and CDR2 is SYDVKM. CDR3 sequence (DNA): TGTGCCAGCAGTCCCCCGACTAGCGGGGGGAAGAGAGAGACCCAGTACTTC. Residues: CASSPPTSGGKRETQYF.

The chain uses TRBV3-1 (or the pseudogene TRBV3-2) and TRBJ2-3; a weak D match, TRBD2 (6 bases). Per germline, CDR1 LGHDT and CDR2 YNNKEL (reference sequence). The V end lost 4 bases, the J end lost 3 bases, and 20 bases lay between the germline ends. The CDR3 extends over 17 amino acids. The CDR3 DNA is TGTGCCAGCAGCCCAGATCGAGGCGGAGGGGATACAGATACGCAGTATTTT. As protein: CASSPDRGGGDTDTQYF.

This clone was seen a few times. The CDR3 DNA reads TGTGCCAGCAGCTCCCCAGTTATGAACACTGAAGCTTTCTTT. It translates to CASSSPVMNTEAFF. V usage is TRBV5-6 and J usage is TRBJ1-1; D is unresolved. Germline V lookup: CDR1 SGHDT, CDR2 YYEEEE. This CDR3 is built from 14 residues. V lost 3 bases and J lost 0, with 9 bases in between.

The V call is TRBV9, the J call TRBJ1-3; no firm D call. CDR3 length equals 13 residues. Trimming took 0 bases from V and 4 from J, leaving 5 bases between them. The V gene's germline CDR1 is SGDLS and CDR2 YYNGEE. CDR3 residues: CASSVVTGNTIYF. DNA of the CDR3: TGTGCCAGCAGCGTAGTCACAGGAAACACCATATATTTT.